This passage covers 12 T cell receptor beta chains from one sample sequenced in a study of cytomegalovirus exposure and HLA in healthy donors. The PCR was carried out with 60 Vbeta primers and 13 Jbeta primers. Method: immunoSEQ multiplex PCR; TCRdb's copy keeps in-frame clones and lacks some. This sample has about 160,000 clones; approximately 78% occur once, and the top ten carry 3% to 3.5%. Sequenced material: PBMCs. The receptors here all came from a woman in her thirties or forties in good health and CMV-seronegative.

The chain carries TRBV19 and TRBJ2-2; 11 bases agree with TRBD1. There are 16 residues in the CDR3. Germline loops: CDR1 LNHDA, CDR2 SQIVND (reference sequence). The V gene end was trimmed by 5 bases and the J gene end by 0 bases; junction bases not matched to a gene: 2. The CDR3 DNA is TGTGCCAGTAGTCGGGGACAGGGGGCGAACACCGGGGAGCTGTTTTTT. Amino acid sequence: CASSRGQGANTGELFF. Supplemented by reference TRBV19 and TRBJ2-2, the full variable domain reads DGGITQSPKYLFRKEGQNVTLSCEQNLNHDAMYWYRQDPGQGLRLIYYSQIVNDFQKGDIAEGYSVSREKKESFPLTVTSAQKNPTAFYLCASSRGQGANTGELFFGEGSRLTVL.

The chain links TRBV5-1 to TRBJ2-1; TRBD1 agrees at 10 bases. Trimming took 0 bases from V and 4 from J; bases not matched to a gene: 7. The CDR3 runs to 17 residues. Germline-derived CDR1 and CDR2 are SGHRS and YFSETQ. This CDR3 reads CASSLGISGQGYNEQFF. The CDR3 nucleotides are TGCGCCAGCAGCTTGGGTATTTCGGGACAGGGGTACAATGAGCAGTTCTTC.

As concerns this clone: It may be a read error: a sequence one base away is much more abundant. The genes are TRBV5-1 and TRBJ2-1; TRBD1 aligns across 8 bases. This CDR3 has 15 amino acids. Trimming at V came to 0 bases and at J to 1 base, leaving 0 bases not matched to a gene. CDR1 is SGHRS and CDR2 is YFSETQ in the germline V gene. The CDR3 is CASSLGDRSYNEQFF. The CDR3, as DNA: TGCGCCAGCAGCTTGGGGGACAGGTCCTACAATGAGCAGTTCTTC.

This clone appeared a few times. The V call is TRBV28, the J call TRBJ1-2, with D tentatively TRBD1 (5 bases). The V gene's germline CDR1 is MDHEN and CDR2 SYDVKM. V gave up 2 bases and J gave up 8 bases, with 21 bases separating them. CDR3 length: 16 residues. Here the CDR3 reads CASSLSSGSLRQGYTF. The DNA of the CDR3 is TGTGCCAGCAGTTTAAGCTCAGGGTCGCTTAGGCAGGGCTACACCTTC.

This clone has more than one count but fewer than ten. The V gene is TRBV2, the J gene TRBJ1-1; TRBD1 might be the D (6 bases). There are 14 residues in the CDR3. The germline V gene has CDR1 SNHLY and CDR2 FYNNEI. Trimming took off 1 base at V and 3 bases at J, with 9 bases between the two ends. The CDR3, as DNA: TGTGCCAGCAGTGAAGAGCAGGGGTACACTGAAGCTTTCTTT. As protein: CASSEEQGYTEAFF.

This clone showed up just once. The chain joins TRBV28 to TRBJ2-5; D is perhaps TRBD1 (7 bases). From germline, CDR1 is MDHEN and CDR2 SYDVKM. The length of the CDR3 is 19 residues. The germline V and J ends were trimmed by 1 base and 6 bases, with 27 bases remaining between them. CDR3 nucleotides: TGTGCCAGCAGTTTATTCGGGGCCCGACAGGGACTGGTTAGAAAGACCCAGTACTTC. Protein sequence: CASSLFGARQGLVRKTQYF.

This clone has only one observation. The V call is TRBV19, the J call TRBJ2-7; a weak D match, TRBD1 (6 bases). Germline V gene data show CDR1 as LNHDA and CDR2 as SQIVND (reference sequence). CDR3 length: 14 residues. Trimming left V 5 bases short and J 2 bases short, with 13 bases between. The CDR3 loop reads CASSRWDTAYEQYF. The DNA of the CDR3 is TGTGCCAGTAGTCGCTGGGACACCGCCTACGAGCAGTACTTC.

The J gene is TRBJ1-2, the V gene TRBV7-8; D is undetermined. The CDR3 loop spans 14 amino acids. The germline CDR1 and CDR2 sequences are SGHVS and FQNEAQ. Between the trimmed V and J ends, which lost 2 bases and 6 bases, there was a span of 13 bases. The CDR3 sequence is CASSLNWRNDGYTF. In nucleotides, the CDR3 is TGTGCCAGCAGCTTAAACTGGAGGAATGATGGCTACACCTTC. The entire variable domain, with the rest obtained from reference TRBV7-8 and TRBJ1-2, is as follows: GAGVSQSPRYKVAKRGQDVALRCDPISGHVSLFWYQQALGQGPEFLTYFQNEAQLDKSGLPSDRFFAERPEGSVSTLKIQRTQQEDSAVYLCASSLNWRNDGYTFGSGTRLTVV.

This chain joins TRBV7-2 and TRBJ1-2; D perhaps matches TRBD1 (6 bases). Deletions cut 5 bases from V and 8 bases from J, with 24 bases between. The CDR3 is made up of 16 amino acids. CDR1 SGHTA and CDR2 FQGNSA come from the germline V gene. Written as DNA, the CDR3 is TGTGCCAGCAGCCGAGATGGGGCGGGGGCGGGTGGGGGCTACACCTTC. Translating gives CASSRDGAGAGGGYTF.

V and J are TRBV18 and TRBJ2-7; 8 positions agree with TRBD1. CDR1 and CDR2 (germline): KGHSH, LQKENI. V gave up 1 base and J gave up 5 bases; unmatched junction bases: 16. The CDR3 consists of 18 residues. The CDR3, as DNA: TGTGCCAGCTCACCACTTGGACAGGGAAACGTTGGAAGACACGAGCAGTACTTC. This translates into CASSPLGQGNVGRHEQYF.

This sequence joins TRBV7-9 and TRBJ2-7; 9 positions match TRBD1. CDR1 SEHNR and CDR2 FQNEAQ come from the germline V gene (reference sequence). The CDR3 loop spans 14 amino acids. The ends lost 5 bases at V and 5 bases at J; junction bases unmatched: 7. CDR3 DNA: TGTGCCAGCAGCGGAGAACAGGGGGCCAACGAGCAGTACTTC. This sequence encodes CASSGEQGANEQYF.

This sequence joins TRBV5-1 and TRBJ1-4; TRBD1 is a possible D gene (5 bases). The germline gives CDR1 SGHRS, CDR2 YFSETQ. The V and J ends lost 2 bases and 5 bases respectively, with 10 bases between them. The CDR3 covers 14 residues. The CDR3 DNA is TGCGCCAGCAGCTTCGGGGGTGGCAATGAAAAACTGTTTTTT. It is translated as CASSFGGGNEKLFF.